What follows are 18 T cell receptor beta chains derived from one specimen sequenced in a study of cytomegalovirus exposure and HLA in healthy donors (dated by TCRdb to about 2017). Libraries were made using the immunoSEQ multiplex PCR assay. A mixture of 60 forward primers for TCR Vbeta segments and 13 reverse primers for TCR Jbeta segments was used in the multiplex PCR. This is the immuneACCESS table as TCRdb keeps it, with only in-frame sequences that have V and J called. A part of the clones is gone; compared with another copy, unresolved V genes explain less than half, and the rest is unexplained. Across this sample there are under 200,000 clones, with 80% to 85% seen only once. Together, the top ten hold 0.38% of the sample. The sequenced sample was PBMCs. These receptor sequences come from a boy younger than 10 in good health and CMV-seronegative.

The chain has TRBV9 and TRBJ2-7; 7 nucleotides align to TRBD2. The CDR3 runs 14 residues. Germline loops: CDR1 SGDLS, CDR2 YYNGEE. V lost 4 bases, J lost 3 bases, and 7 bases stayed unmatched. CDR3 region: CASSWSREGYEQYF. The CDR3 nucleotides read TGTGCCAGCAGCTGGTCTAGGGAGGGCTACGAGCAGTACTTC.

The chain combines TRBV2 with TRBJ2-5; possibly TRBD2 for D (6 bases). The DNA end lines up better with TRBJ2-7; the J call may be wrong. The germline gives CDR1 SNHLY, CDR2 FYNNEI. The CDR3 runs 12 residues. The CDR3 protein is CASQRLVYEQYF. Here the CDR3 DNA reads TGTGCCAGCCAGAGACTAGTCTACGAGCAGTACTTC.

This sequence joins TRBV19 and TRBJ2-2; 9 bases agree with TRBD1. The CDR3 has 17 residues. The germline V gene encodes CDR1 LNHDA and CDR2 SQIVND (reference sequence). Trimming cost V 5 bases and J 6 bases; bases outside gene matches: 13. CDR3: CASSWGQGIFGAGELFF. CDR3 DNA sequence: TGTGCCAGTAGTTGGGGACAGGGCATCTTTGGAGCCGGGGAGCTGTTTTTT.

J is TRBJ2-7 and V is TRBV19; 8 bases fit TRBD2. CDR3 size: 14 residues. CDR1 is LNHDA, CDR2 SQIVND, per germline (reference sequence). V trimming: 8 bases; J trimming: 4 bases; junction bases outside the gene matches: 10. In DNA form, the CDR3 reads TGTGCCAGTGGACCGAGCGGGAGAGGGTACGAGCAGTACTTC. Protein product: CASGPSGRGYEQYF.

This chain uses TRBV19 with TRBJ1-5, with unresolved D. This CDR3 is built from 15 residues. The germline V and J ends were trimmed by 1 base and 10 bases, with 17 bases remaining between them. Germline values: CDR1 LNHDA, CDR2 SQIVND (reference sequence). The CDR3 sequence: CASSIVAARNGPQHF. CDR3 DNA sequence: TGTGCCAGTAGTATAGTCGCGGCAAGGAATGGCCCCCAGCATTTT.

The chain uses TRBV4-2 and TRBJ2-2, with TRBD1 identical over 10 bases. CDR1 LGHNA and CDR2 YNFKEQ come from the germline V gene. J gave up 4 bases and V 7 bases, and 9 bases lay outside the gene matches. There are 16 residues in the CDR3. For the CDR3, the DNA is TGTGCCAGCAATGAACGAGACAGGGGGCCCACCGGGGAGCTGTTTTTT. It specifies CASNERDRGPTGELFF.

This chain connects TRBV10-1 to TRBJ1-1; tentatively, D is TRBD1 (5 bases). Trimming pared 3 bases from V and 4 bases from J, leaving 12 bases between. This CDR3 has 14 residues. Germline V gene lookup returns CDR1 WNHNN and CDR2 SYGVQD (reference sequence). CDR3 sequence reads: CASSESSGATEAFF. CDR3 in DNA: TGCGCCAGCAGTGAATCGAGTGGGGCCACTGAAGCTTTCTTT.

The genes are TRBV28 and TRBJ2-6, with 7 bases aligning to TRBD1. Trimming removed 10 bases from V and 0 bases from J; junction bases left unmatched: 12. CDR1 is MDHEN and CDR2 is SYDVKM in the germline V gene. The CDR3 runs to 17 residues. CDR3 sequence (DNA): TGTGCCACCTTTGAGGGACAGTCTTTCTCTGGGGCCAACGTCCTGACTTTC. Its protein is CATFEGQSFSGANVLTF. The variable domain in full, with the rest retrieved from reference TRBV28 and TRBJ2-6, is DVKVTQSSRYLVKRTGEKVFLECVQDMDHENMFWYRQDPGLGLRLIYFSYDVKMKEKGDIPEGYSVSREKKERFSLILESASTNQTSMYLCATFEGQSFSGANVLTFGAGSRLTVL.

The CDR3 here is CAWDVQQAGNTIYF. CDR3 nucleotides: TGTGCCTGGGATGTCCAGCAGGCTGGAAACACCATATATTTT. The gene calls are TRBV30 and TRBJ1-3; D remains ambiguous. Germline CDR1 is GTSNPN and CDR2 is SVGIG (reference sequence). The CDR3 has 14 residues. Deletions cut 5 bases from V and 2 bases from J, with 13 bases between.

About this clone: Germline is not matched at one junction end, which may reflect a read error. The CDR3 sequence: CASSPPRGGLHF. In DNA form, the CDR3 reads TGTGCCAGCAGTCCGCCGCGGGGTGGGCTCCACTTC. V is TRBV27 and J is TRBJ2-7; TRBD2 is a possible D gene (6 bases). CDR1 MNHEY and CDR2 SMNVEV come from the germline V gene (reference sequence). There are 12 residues in the CDR3.

The gene calls are TRBV5-4 and TRBJ2-5; a possible D gene is TRBD2 (8 bases). The CDR3 loop spans 16 amino acids. CDR1 is SGHNT and CDR2 is YYREEE in the germline V gene (reference sequence). V shed 4 bases and J shed 1 base, with 17 bases lying between them. CDR3 coding DNA: TGTGCCAGCAGCCCGGGAGGGACAGCCGCCCAAGAGACCCAGTACTTC. Translating gives CASSPGGTAAQETQYF. The whole variable domain, remainder taken from reference TRBV5-4 and TRBJ2-5, is ETGVTQSPTHLIKTRGQQVTLRCSSQSGHNTVSWYQQALGQGPQFIFQYYREEENGRGNFPPRFSGLQFPNYSSELNVNALELDDSALYLCASSPGGTAAQETQYFGPGTRLLVL.

This chain uses TRBV28 with TRBJ2-3; D not resolved. The germline CDR1 and CDR2 sequences are MDHEN and SYDVKM. This CDR3 has 15 amino acids. Deletions cut 7 bases from V and 1 base from J, with 15 bases between. The CDR3 is CASNTRGMRTDTQYF. CDR3 bases: TGTGCCAGCAATACCCGAGGAATGCGCACAGATACGCAGTATTTT.

This clone was detected once. The chain recombines TRBV2 with TRBJ2-3; D unclear. The CDR3 length is 11 residues. Germline values: CDR1 SNHLY, CDR2 FYNNEI. V was clipped by 9 bases and J by 0 bases, with 4 bases between them. The CDR3 region has the DNA TGTGCCAGTACTAGCACAGATACGCAGTATTTT. Its protein is CASTSTDTQYF.

The rearrangement links TRBV15 to TRBJ2-1, with D perhaps matching TRBD2 (6 bases). V shed 4 bases and J shed 3 bases, with 16 bases lying between them. CDR1 is LNHNV and CDR2 is YYDKDF in the germline V gene (reference sequence). There are 16 residues in the CDR3. As DNA, the CDR3 is TGTGCCACCAGCACAAATAGCGGTCCCTACTACAATGAGCAGTTCTTC. As protein: CATSTNSGPYYNEQFF.

In DNA form, the CDR3 reads TGTGCCAGCAGCCCGGGGATGAACACTGAAGCTTTCTTT. Translating it yields CASSPGMNTEAFF. The chain recombines TRBV7-2 with TRBJ1-1; D is unresolved. The CDR3 length is 13 residues. V was cut by 5 bases and J by 0 bases, with 7 bases left in between. Germline lookup yields CDR1 SGHTA and CDR2 FQGNSA.

J is TRBJ2-2 and V is TRBV27; 7 bases match TRBD1. Unmatched junction bases numbered 8, after V lost 4 bases and J lost 6 bases. This CDR3 is 15 amino acids long. Germline V gene data show CDR1 as MNHEY and CDR2 as SMNVEV (reference sequence). CDR3 amino acids: CASSSLTGVAGELFF. The DNA for the CDR3 is TGTGCCAGCAGTTCGTTAACAGGGGTCGCCGGGGAGCTGTTTTTT.

The chain carries TRBV19 and TRBJ1-1, with TRBD1 as a possible D gene (6 bases). This CDR3 is built from 15 residues. The V end lost 10 bases, the J end lost 1 base, and 19 bases lay between the germline ends. From germline, CDR1 is LNHDA and CDR2 SQIVND (reference sequence). The DNA for the CDR3 is TGTGCCACCAGATTTGCCGGGACACAGAACACTGAAGCTTTCTTT. Translation gives CATRFAGTQNTEAFF.

The chain recombines TRBV15 with TRBJ1-5; TRBD1 is a possible D gene (5 bases). CDR1 and CDR2 from the germline V gene are LNHNV and YYDKDF (reference sequence). V was pared by 1 base and J by 0 bases, with 10 bases between. The CDR3 consists of 16 residues. The CDR3 coding sequence is TGTGCCACCAGCAGAGTCCAGGGCTATAGCAATCAGCCCCAGCATTTT. Encoded protein: CATSRVQGYSNQPQHF.